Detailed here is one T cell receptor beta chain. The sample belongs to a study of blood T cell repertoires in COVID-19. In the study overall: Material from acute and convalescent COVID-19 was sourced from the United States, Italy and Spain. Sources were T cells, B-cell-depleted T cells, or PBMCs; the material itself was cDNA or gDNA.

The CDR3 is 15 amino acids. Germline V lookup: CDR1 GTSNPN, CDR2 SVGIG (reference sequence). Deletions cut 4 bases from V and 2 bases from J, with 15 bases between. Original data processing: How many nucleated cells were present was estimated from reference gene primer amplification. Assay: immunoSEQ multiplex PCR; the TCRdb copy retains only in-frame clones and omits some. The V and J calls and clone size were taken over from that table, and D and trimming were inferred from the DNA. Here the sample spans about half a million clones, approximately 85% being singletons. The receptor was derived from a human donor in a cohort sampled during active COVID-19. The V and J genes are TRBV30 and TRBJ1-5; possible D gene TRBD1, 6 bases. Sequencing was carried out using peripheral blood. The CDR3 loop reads CAWKDADSRNQPQHF. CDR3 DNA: TGTGCCTGGAAGGATGCGGACAGCCGCAATCAGCCCCAGCATTTT. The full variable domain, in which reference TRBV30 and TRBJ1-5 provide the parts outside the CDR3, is SQTIHQWPATLVQPVGSPLSLECTVEGTSNPNLYWYRQAAGRGLQLLFYSVGIGQISSEVPQNLSASRPQDRQFILSSKKLLLSDSGFYLCAWKDADSRNQPQHFGDGTRLSIL.